Sequencing of this TCR beta chain was carried out in a study of CD8 T cells in Susac syndrome. RNA, at roughly 0.45 to 1 ug, was reverse transcribed with random hexamers. Amplification of TCR beta CDR3 spanned 54 Vbeta and 13 Jbeta via immunoSEQ multiplex PCR. Each CDR3 protein gets one entry after TCRdb re-called the immunoSEQ multiplex PCR reads with MiXCR. The top ten clones hold approximately 0.13% of a sample with around 200,000 distinct CDR3 sequences, around nine tenths of them seen once. Looked up from germline, CDR1 is DFQATT and CDR2 is SNEGSKA (reference sequence). The CDR3 has 14 residues. The V end was cut by 6 bases, the J end by 4 bases, with 17 bases between. In blood CD8+ and CD4+ T cells, TCR beta underwent sequencing.

Sequencing was done on a sample of CD8+ T cells from PBMCs. The source of this sequence is a human donor with multiple sclerosis. This chain connects TRBV20-1 to TRBJ2-3; no definite D call. The CDR3 nucleotides read TGCAGTGCAGCCGGCCTCGACCCCTCAGATACGCAGTATTTT. Translated, it gives CSAAGLDPSDTQYF.